The present T cell receptor beta chain was sequenced within a study of brain T cells in children with intractable seizures. Germline CDR1 SEHNR, CDR2 FQNEAQ (reference sequence). V was trimmed by 2 bases and J by 6 bases, leaving 10 bases between them. The CDR3 has 13 residues. TCRdb keeps only in-frame clones here, not all; method: immunoSEQ multiplex PCR. Here the sample spans tens of thousands of clones, 90% being singletons. Sequencing was limited to surgery cases with top T cell transcript signatures in brain tissue. Patients received at least one anti-epileptic drug before surgery. V usage is TRBV7-9 and J usage is TRBJ1-1; no definite D call. This receptor was obtained from a girl aged 2-10 years with tuberous sclerosis and intractable seizures. The specimen comprised peripheral blood, sampled at surgery. The CDR3 DNA is TGTGCCAGCAGCTTACCTAGCCCCCCTGAAGCTTTCTTT. It is translated as CASSLPSPPEAFF.